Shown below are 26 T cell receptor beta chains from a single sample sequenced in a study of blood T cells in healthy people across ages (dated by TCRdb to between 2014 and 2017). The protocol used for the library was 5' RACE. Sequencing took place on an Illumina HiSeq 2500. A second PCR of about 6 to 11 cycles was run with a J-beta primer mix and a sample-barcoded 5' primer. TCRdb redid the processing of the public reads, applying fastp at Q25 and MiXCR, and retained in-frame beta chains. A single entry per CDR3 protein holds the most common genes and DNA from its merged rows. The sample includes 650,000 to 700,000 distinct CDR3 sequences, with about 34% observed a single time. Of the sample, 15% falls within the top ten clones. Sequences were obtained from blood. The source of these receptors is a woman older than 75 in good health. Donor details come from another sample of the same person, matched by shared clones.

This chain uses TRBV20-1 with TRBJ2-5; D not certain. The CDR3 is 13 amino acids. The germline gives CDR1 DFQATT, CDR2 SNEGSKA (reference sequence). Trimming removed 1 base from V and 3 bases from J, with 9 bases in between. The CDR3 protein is CSARALNKETQYF. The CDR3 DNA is TGCAGTGCTAGAGCACTAAATAAAGAGACCCAGTACTTC.

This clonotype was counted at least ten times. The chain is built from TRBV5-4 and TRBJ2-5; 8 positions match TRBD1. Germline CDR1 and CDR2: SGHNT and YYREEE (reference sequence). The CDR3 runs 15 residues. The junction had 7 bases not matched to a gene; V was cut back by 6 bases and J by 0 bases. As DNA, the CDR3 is TGTGCCAGCACCGACGACAGGGGTTACCAAGAGACCCAGTACTTC. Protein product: CASTDDRGYQETQYF. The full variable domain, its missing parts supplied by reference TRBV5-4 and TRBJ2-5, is ETGVTQSPTHLIKTRGQQVTLRCSSQSGHNTVSWYQQALGQGPQFIFQYYREEENGRGNFPPRFSGLQFPNYSSELNVNALELDDSALYLCASTDDRGYQETQYFGPGTRLLVL.

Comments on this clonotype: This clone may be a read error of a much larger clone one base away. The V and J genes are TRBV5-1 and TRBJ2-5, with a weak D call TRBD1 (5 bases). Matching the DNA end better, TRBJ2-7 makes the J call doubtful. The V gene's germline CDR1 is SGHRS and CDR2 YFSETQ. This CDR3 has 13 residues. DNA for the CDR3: TGCGTCAGCAAGGTACAGGACAACTACGAGCAGTACTTC. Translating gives CVSKVQDNYEQYF.

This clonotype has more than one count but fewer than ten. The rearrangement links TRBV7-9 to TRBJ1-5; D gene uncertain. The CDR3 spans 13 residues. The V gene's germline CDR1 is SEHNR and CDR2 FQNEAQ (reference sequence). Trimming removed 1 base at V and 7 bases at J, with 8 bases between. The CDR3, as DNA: TGTGCCAGCAGCTTAGGGTGGGAGCAGCCCCAGCATTTT. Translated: CASSLGWEQPQHF.

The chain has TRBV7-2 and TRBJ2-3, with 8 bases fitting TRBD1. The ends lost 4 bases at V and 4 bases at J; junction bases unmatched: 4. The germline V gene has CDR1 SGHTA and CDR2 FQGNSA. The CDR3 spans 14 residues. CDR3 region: CASSCGQGPDTQYF. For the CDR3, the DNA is TGTGCCAGCAGCTGCGGACAGGGCCCAGATACGCAGTATTTT.

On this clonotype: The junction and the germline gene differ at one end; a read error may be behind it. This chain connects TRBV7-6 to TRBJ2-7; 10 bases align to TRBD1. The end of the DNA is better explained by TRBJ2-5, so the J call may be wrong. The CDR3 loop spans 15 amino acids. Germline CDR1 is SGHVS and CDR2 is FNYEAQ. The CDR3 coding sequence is TGTGCCCGCAGCTTAGTGACAGGGGGCGCAGAGACCCAGTACTTC. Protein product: CARSLVTGGAETQYF.

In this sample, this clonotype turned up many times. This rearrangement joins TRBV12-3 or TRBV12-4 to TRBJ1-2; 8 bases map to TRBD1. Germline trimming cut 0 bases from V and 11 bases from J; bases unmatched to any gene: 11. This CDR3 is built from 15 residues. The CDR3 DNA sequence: TGTGCCAGCAGTTTAGCGCAGGGGGCATTGAGTGGGTACACCTTC. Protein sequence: CASSLAQGALSGYTF.

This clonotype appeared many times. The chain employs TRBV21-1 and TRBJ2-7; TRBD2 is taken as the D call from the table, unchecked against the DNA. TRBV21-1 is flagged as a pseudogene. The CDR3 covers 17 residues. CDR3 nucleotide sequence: TGTGCCAGCAGCAAATGGCCGGAGGGCAGGAGCTATTACGAGCAGTACTTC. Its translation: CASSKWPEGRSYYEQYF.

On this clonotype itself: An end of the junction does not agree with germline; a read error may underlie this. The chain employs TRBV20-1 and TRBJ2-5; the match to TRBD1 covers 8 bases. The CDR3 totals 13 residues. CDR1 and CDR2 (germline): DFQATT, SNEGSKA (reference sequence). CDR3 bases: TGCAGTGCTCACGACAGGGGACGGGAGACCCCGTACTTC. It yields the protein CSAHDRGRETPYF.

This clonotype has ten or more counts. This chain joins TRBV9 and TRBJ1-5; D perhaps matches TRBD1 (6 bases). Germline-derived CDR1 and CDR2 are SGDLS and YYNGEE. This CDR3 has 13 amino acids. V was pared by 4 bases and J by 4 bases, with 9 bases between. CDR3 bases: TGTGCCAGCAGCAGACAGGAGAATCAGCCCCAGCATTTT. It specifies CASSRQENQPQHF. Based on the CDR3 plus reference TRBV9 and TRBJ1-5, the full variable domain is DSGVTQTPKHLITATGQRVTLRCSPRSGDLSVYWYQQSLDQGLQFLIQYYNGEERAKGNILERFSAQQFPDLHSELNLSSLELGDSALYFCASSRQENQPQHFGDGTRLSIL.

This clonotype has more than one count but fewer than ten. This CDR3 reads CASSLVDRGGGYTF. The CDR3 region has the DNA TGTGCCAGCAGCTTGGTTGATAGGGGTGGTGGCTACACCTTC. V gene TRBV5-4 combines with J gene TRBJ1-2, with D maybe TRBD1 (5 bases). Germline V gene sequence: CDR1 SGHNT, CDR2 YYREEE (reference sequence). With 0 bases removed from V and 7 bases from J, the gap between germline ends came to 13 bases. CDR3 length equals 14 residues.

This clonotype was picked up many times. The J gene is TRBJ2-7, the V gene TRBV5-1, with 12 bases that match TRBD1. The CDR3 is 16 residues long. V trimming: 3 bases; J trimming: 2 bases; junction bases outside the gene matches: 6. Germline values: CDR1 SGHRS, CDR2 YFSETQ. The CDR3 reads CASSSGQGAITYEQYF. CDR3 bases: TGCGCCAGCAGCTCGGGACAGGGGGCGATCACCTACGAGCAGTACTTC.

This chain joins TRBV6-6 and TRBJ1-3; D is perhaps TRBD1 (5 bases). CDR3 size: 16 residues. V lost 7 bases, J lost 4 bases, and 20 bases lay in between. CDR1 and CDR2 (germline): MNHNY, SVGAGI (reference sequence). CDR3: CASTNFGRAKGNTIYF. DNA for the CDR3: TGTGCCAGCACCAACTTTGGCAGGGCGAAAGGAAACACCATATATTTT.

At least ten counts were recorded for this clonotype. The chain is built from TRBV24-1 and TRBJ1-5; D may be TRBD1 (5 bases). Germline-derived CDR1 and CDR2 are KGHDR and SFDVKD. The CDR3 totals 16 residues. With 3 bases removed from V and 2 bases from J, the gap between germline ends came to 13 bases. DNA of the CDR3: TGTGCCACCAGTGATAACCATTGGGGGGGCAATCAGCCCCAGCATTTT. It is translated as CATSDNHWGGNQPQHF.

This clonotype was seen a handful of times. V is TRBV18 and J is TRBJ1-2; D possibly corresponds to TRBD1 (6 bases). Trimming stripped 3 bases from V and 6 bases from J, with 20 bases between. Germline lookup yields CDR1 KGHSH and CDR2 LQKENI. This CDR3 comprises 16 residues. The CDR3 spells CASSPVRQDPPDGYTF. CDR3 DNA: TGTGCCAGCTCACCTGTCCGACAGGATCCTCCTGATGGCTACACCTTC.

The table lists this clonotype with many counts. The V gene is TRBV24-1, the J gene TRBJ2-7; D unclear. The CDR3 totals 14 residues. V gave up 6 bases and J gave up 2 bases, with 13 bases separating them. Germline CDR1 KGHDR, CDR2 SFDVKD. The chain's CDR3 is CATSLASLPYEQYF. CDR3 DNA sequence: TGTGCCACCAGTCTCGCGTCCTTGCCCTACGAGCAGTACTTC.

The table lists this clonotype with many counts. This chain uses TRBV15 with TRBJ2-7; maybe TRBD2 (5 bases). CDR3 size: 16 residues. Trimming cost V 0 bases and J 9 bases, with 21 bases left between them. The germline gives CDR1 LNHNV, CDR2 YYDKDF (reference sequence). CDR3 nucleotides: TGTGCCACCAGCAGAGATCTATCCCGGACTCTGGTCGGGCAGTACTTC. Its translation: CATSRDLSRTLVGQYF. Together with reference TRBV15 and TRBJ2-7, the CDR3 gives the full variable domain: DAMVIQNPRYQVTQFGKPVTLSCSQTLNHNVMYWYQQKSSQAPKLLFHYYDKDFNNEADTPDNFQSRRPNTSFCFLDIRSPGLGDTAMYLCATSRDLSRTLVGQYFGPGTRLTVT.

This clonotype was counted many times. CDR3 in DNA: TGTGCCAGCAGCTCTGCAGGACAGGTTGGAGAGACCCAGTACTTC. Its translation: CASSSAGQVGETQYF. The chain carries TRBV7-3 and TRBJ2-5; TRBD1 matches at 7 bases. V was pared by 4 bases and J by 4 bases, with 9 bases of the junction left unmatched. Germline CDR1 SGHTA, CDR2 FQGTGA. CDR3 size: 15 residues.

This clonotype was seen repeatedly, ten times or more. DNA for the CDR3: TGCAGTGTTCTTGGTCGGGTAGGAGATACGCAGTATTTT. Encoded protein: CSVLGRVGDTQYF. The V and J genes are TRBV20-1 and TRBJ2-3; the D is unclear. From germline, CDR1 is DFQATT and CDR2 SNEGSKA (reference sequence). V was pared by 7 bases and J by 5 bases, with 16 bases between. The length of the CDR3 is 13 residues.

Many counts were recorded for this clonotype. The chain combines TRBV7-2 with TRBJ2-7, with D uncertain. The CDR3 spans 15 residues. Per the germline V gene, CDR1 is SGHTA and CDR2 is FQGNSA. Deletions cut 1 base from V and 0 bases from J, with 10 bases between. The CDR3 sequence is CASSLDAPASYEQYF. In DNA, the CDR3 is TGTGCCAGCAGCTTAGATGCTCCAGCCTCCTACGAGCAGTACTTC.

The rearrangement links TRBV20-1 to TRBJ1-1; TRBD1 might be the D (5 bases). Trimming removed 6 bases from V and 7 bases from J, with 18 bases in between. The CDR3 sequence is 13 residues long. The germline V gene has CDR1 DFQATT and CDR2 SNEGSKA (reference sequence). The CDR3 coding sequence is TGCAGTGCCCTTACACGGGGCGACGGTGAAGCTTTCTTT. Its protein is CSALTRGDGEAFF.

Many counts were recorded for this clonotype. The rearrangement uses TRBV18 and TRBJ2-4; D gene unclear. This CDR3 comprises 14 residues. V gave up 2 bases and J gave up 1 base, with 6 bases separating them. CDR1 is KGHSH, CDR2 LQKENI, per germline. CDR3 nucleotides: TGTGCCAGCTCACCAACTCACGCCAAAAACATTCAGTACTTC. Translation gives CASSPTHAKNIQYF.

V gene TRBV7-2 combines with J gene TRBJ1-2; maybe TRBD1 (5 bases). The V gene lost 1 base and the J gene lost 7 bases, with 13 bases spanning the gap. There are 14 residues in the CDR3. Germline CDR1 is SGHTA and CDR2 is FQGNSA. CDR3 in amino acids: CASSLGGGGAGYTF. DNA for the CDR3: TGTGCCAGCAGCTTAGGCGGGGGGGGAGCTGGCTACACCTTC.

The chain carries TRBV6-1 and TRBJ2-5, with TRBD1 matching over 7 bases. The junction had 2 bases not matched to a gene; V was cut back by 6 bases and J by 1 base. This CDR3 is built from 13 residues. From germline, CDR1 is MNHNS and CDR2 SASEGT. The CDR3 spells CASRRQGQETQYF. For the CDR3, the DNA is TGTGCCAGCAGGCGACAGGGCCAAGAGACCCAGTACTTC.

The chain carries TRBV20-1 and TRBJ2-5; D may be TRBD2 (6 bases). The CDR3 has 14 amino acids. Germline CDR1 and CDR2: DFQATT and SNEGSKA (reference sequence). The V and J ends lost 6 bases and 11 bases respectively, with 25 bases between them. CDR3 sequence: CSALWLASDNEQYF. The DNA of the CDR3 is TGCAGTGCGCTATGGCTAGCGAGCGACAATGAGCAGTACTTC.

The CDR3 DNA reads as TGCGCCAGCAGCCCGGGACAGGGGGGGTTGGACACTGAAGCTTTCTTT. It translates to CASSPGQGGLDTEAFF. This chain uses TRBV5-1 with TRBJ1-1; 11 bases are a match to TRBD1. This CDR3 has 16 residues. In germline, CDR1 is SGHRS, CDR2 YFSETQ. Trimming at V came to 4 bases and at J to 3 bases, leaving 8 bases not matched to a gene.